The 32 T cell receptor beta chains reported below all come from one sample, sequenced in a study of beta chain features in type 1 diabetes. Expressed TCRB transcripts were sequenced because the isolated RNA had all been reverse transcribed beforehand. Profiled with immunoSEQ multiplex PCR; TCRdb holds only in-frame clones, not every one. The table lists a few hundred thousand clones, 25% to 30% of them singletons. The sample comprised central memory CD4+ T cells from blood. These receptors all come from a man aged 25 to 40 in good health.

J is TRBJ1-2 and V is TRBV28, with 7 bases identical to TRBD1. CDR3 length equals 16 residues. The germline V gene encodes CDR1 MDHEN and CDR2 SYDVKM. V trimming: 5 bases; J trimming: 8 bases; junction bases outside the gene matches: 17. CDR3 bases: TGTGCCAGCAGTGTCCCACAGGGGTGGACCCATTTGGGCTACACCTTC. This sequence encodes CASSVPQGWTHLGYTF.

This clone was observed a few times. The V gene is TRBV2, the J gene TRBJ1-2, with D hard to call. This CDR3 is built from 11 residues. V was shortened by 6 bases and J by 2 bases, with 4 bases between the two germline ends. Per germline, CDR1 SNHLY and CDR2 FYNNEI. This CDR3 reads CASSSNYGYTF. Written as DNA, the CDR3 is TGTGCCAGCAGCTCAAACTATGGCTACACCTTC.

This clone was seen a handful of times. The chain joins TRBV5-1 to TRBJ1-1; the match to TRBD1 covers 9 bases. The V and J ends lost 4 bases and 1 base, in that order; junction bases with no gene match: 2. The CDR3 length is 14 residues. CDR1 is SGHRS and CDR2 is YFSETQ in the germline V gene. The CDR3 coding sequence is TGCGCCAGCAGCGTGACAGGGGGGAACACTGAAGCTTTCTTT. Amino acid sequence: CASSVTGGNTEAFF.

The chain uses TRBV10-3 and TRBJ2-5; 10 bases align to TRBD2. The CDR3 spans 17 residues. V lost 6 bases, J lost 1 base, and 11 bases stayed unmatched. Germline CDR1 reads ENHRY; CDR2 reads SYGVKD. The CDR3 here is CAIRLGLKREGQETQYF. In nucleotides, the CDR3 is TGTGCCATCAGGCTAGGCCTTAAGCGGGAGGGCCAAGAGACCCAGTACTTC.

The chain combines TRBV9 with TRBJ2-1; D not resolved. CDR3 length equals 10 residues. Germline lookup yields CDR1 SGDLS and CDR2 YYNGEE. V gave up 10 bases and J gave up 3 bases, with 5 bases separating them. The CDR3 DNA is TGTGCCCGACGCTACAATGAGCAGTTCTTC. It encodes CARRYNEQFF.

Many counts were recorded for this clone. The chain couples TRBV11-2 to TRBJ2-7, with D perhaps TRBD1 (6 bases). V was cut by 6 bases and J by 2 bases, with 17 bases left in between. Germline V lookup: CDR1 SGHAT, CDR2 FQNNGV. This CDR3 spans 15 amino acids. The CDR3: CASRRAQGSPYEQYF. The CDR3 DNA is TGTGCCAGCAGACGGGCTCAGGGGAGCCCCTACGAGCAGTACTTC.

This clone has at least ten counts. The CDR3 loop is CATSSDGDTQYF. In DNA form, the CDR3 reads TGTGCCACCAGCAGCGACGGGGATACGCAGTATTTT. The rearrangement links TRBV15 to TRBJ2-3; D not certain. V lost 3 bases and J lost 6, with 7 bases in between. CDR1 and CDR2 from the germline V gene are LNHNV and YYDKDF (reference sequence). CDR3 length: 12 residues.

J is TRBJ2-5 and V is TRBV6-6; TRBD2 is a possible D gene (6 bases). This CDR3 region has 14 residues. The V end was cut by 5 bases, the J end by 7 bases, with 17 bases between. CDR1 is MNHNY, CDR2 SVGAGI, per germline (reference sequence). Here the CDR3 DNA reads TGTGCCAGCAGTGGGGACGCGGGGCTGGGGACCCAGTACTTC. Protein: CASSGDAGLGTQYF.

The chain employs TRBV5-1 and TRBJ1-1; D is unclear. V lost 3 bases and J 0 bases, leaving 12 bases between the germline ends. This CDR3 has 15 amino acids. Germline CDR1 is SGHRS and CDR2 is YFSETQ. The CDR3 coding sequence is TGCGCCAGCAGCTCCAACCCTGGACTGAACACTGAAGCTTTCTTT. Protein: CASSSNPGLNTEAFF.

This clone was recorded a few times. CDR3 DNA: TGCAGCACCCTTAGCGGGGGGGGCGAGCAGTACTTC. Its protein product is CSTLSGGGEQYF. The V call is TRBV29-1, the J call TRBJ2-7, with 11 bases fitting TRBD2. Germline values: CDR1 SQVTM, CDR2 ANQGSEA. Trimming cost V 8 bases and J 6 bases; bases outside gene matches: 6. The CDR3 loop spans 12 amino acids.

This chain links TRBV5-4 with TRBJ2-3; TRBD2 matches at 9 bases. The V and J ends lost 4 bases and 2 bases, in that order; junction bases with no gene match: 5. The CDR3 consists of 15 residues. Germline assignment: CDR1 SGHNT and CDR2 YYREEE (reference sequence). CDR3 amino acids: CASSLSGGHTDTQYF. The DNA of the CDR3 is TGTGCCAGCAGCCTAAGCGGGGGGCACACAGATACGCAGTATTTT.

The sample holds a few counts of this clone. V usage is TRBV5-4 and J usage is TRBJ2-1; perhaps TRBD2 as D (7 bases). The CDR3 is made up of 16 amino acids. Germline loops: CDR1 SGHNT, CDR2 YYREEE (reference sequence). Trimming pared 3 bases from V and 3 bases from J, leaving 16 bases between. CDR3 DNA: TGTGCCAGCAGCTGGGGGGCTAGCGGAAACTACAATGAGCAGTTCTTC. Translating it yields CASSWGASGNYNEQFF.

The chain links TRBV13 to TRBJ1-2, with a possible D match to TRBD1 (6 bases). V shed 6 bases and J shed 0 bases, with 17 bases lying between them. The CDR3 has 16 amino acids. Germline values: CDR1 PRHDT, CDR2 FYEKMQ (reference sequence). Here the CDR3 DNA reads TGTGCCAGCAGATTCTCGCTCAGGGGCTCTAACTATGGCTACACCTTC. Its protein is CASRFSLRGSNYGYTF. Full variable domain (remainder filled in from reference TRBV13 and TRBJ1-2): AAGVIQSPRHLIKEKRETATLKCYPIPRHDTVYWYQQGPGQDPQFLISFYEKMQSDKGSIPDRFSAQQFSDYHSELNMSSLELGDSALYFCASRFSLRGSNYGYTFGSGTRLTVV.

The DNA of the CDR3 is TGTGCCAGCAGCTCACAAGGGACAGGGAATTCATACGAGCAGTACTTC. The encoded protein is CASSSQGTGNSYEQYF. The chain couples TRBV7-9 to TRBJ2-7; 9 nucleotides agree with TRBD1. Germline trimming cut 4 bases from V and 4 bases from J; bases unmatched to any gene: 11. The CDR3 sequence is 16 residues long. Germline V CDR1 and CDR2: SEHNR, FQNEAQ (reference sequence).

The chain couples TRBV28 to TRBJ2-7, with TRBD2 matching over 7 bases. V shed 6 bases, J shed 1 base, and the junction held 3 bases outside the gene matches. The germline V gene has CDR1 MDHEN and CDR2 SYDVKM. The CDR3 sequence is 13 residues long. The CDR3 spells CASSRTRSYEQYF. The CDR3 DNA is TGTGCCAGCAGCCGGACTAGGTCCTACGAGCAGTACTTC.

The V and J genes are TRBV29-1 and TRBJ2-1; 8 nucleotides agree with TRBD1. V was clipped by 4 bases and J by 8 bases; unmatched bases: 4. The CDR3 runs to 12 residues. The germline V gene encodes CDR1 SQVTM and CDR2 ANQGSEA. The CDR3 bases are TGCAGCGTTGGGACAGGGACCCATGAGCAGTTCTTC. Translating it yields CSVGTGTHEQFF.

This chain links TRBV15 with TRBJ1-4; no definite D call. The CDR3 covers 15 residues. V lost 0 bases to trimming and J lost 0 bases, with 5 bases between them. Germline CDR1 and CDR2: LNHNV and YYDKDF (reference sequence). CDR3 nucleotide sequence: TGTGCCACCAGCAGAGAGGCAGCAACTAATGAAAAACTGTTTTTT. Its protein product is CATSREAATNEKLFF.

This clone was counted a few times. V is TRBV29-1 and J is TRBJ2-7, with D possibly being TRBD1 or TRBD2 (5 bases each). In germline, CDR1 is SQVTM, CDR2 ANQGSEA. V lost 7 bases and J lost 3, with 10 bases in between. The CDR3 totals 11 residues. The CDR3 protein is CSAGDVYEQYF. The CDR3 nucleotides are TGCAGCGCCGGGGACGTCTACGAGCAGTACTTC.

The chain has TRBV2 and TRBJ1-2; D unclear. Germline V CDR1 and CDR2: SNHLY, FYNNEI. The CDR3 is 13 amino acids. V lost 5 bases and J 5 bases, leaving 12 bases between the germline ends. The chain's CDR3 is CASSFPEGYGYTF. The CDR3 nucleotides are TGTGCCAGCAGTTTCCCCGAGGGATATGGCTACACCTTC.

The table lists this clone with a few counts. DNA of the CDR3: TGTGCCAGCTCACCAGCGTCAGGGATATACAATGAGCAGTTCTTC. This gives the protein CASSPASGIYNEQFF. This chain uses TRBV18 with TRBJ2-1, with D perhaps TRBD1 (5 bases). The CDR3 has 15 residues. V was pared by 2 bases and J by 4 bases, with 12 bases between. Looked up from germline, CDR1 is KGHSH and CDR2 is LQKENI.

This chain connects TRBV5-1 to TRBJ1-1; D might be TRBD1 (6 bases). CDR1 and CDR2 (germline): SGHRS, YFSETQ. CDR3 length equals 14 residues. V dropped 4 bases and J dropped 3 bases, with 13 bases sitting between them. The chain's CDR3 is CASSLARGDTEAFF. DNA of the CDR3: TGCGCCAGCAGCCTGGCCAGGGGAGACACTGAAGCTTTCTTT.

This clone has only a few counts. This sequence joins TRBV5-1 and TRBJ1-2, with 8 bases fitting TRBD1. The CDR3 is made up of 12 amino acids. The V and J ends lost 4 bases and 6 bases, in that order; junction bases with no gene match: 2. Germline CDR1 and CDR2: SGHRS and YFSETQ. The CDR3 sequence is CASSLDRDGYTF. The CDR3 nucleotides read TGCGCCAGCAGCCTGGACAGGGATGGCTACACCTTC.

CDR3 DNA sequence: TGTGCCAGCAGTGACCGGGACGGACGCAATCAGCCCCAGCATTTT. Translating it yields CASSDRDGRNQPQHF. The chain is built from TRBV25-1 and TRBJ1-5; TRBD1 might be the D (5 bases). From germline, CDR1 is MGHDK and CDR2 SYGVNS. V shed 3 bases and J shed 2 bases, with 11 bases lying between them. CDR3 size: 15 residues. Complete variable domain (other parts from reference TRBV25-1 and TRBJ1-5): EADIYQTPRYLVIGTGKKITLECSQTMGHDKMYWYQQDPGMELHLIHYSYGVNSTEKGDLSSESTVSRIRTEHFPLTLESARPSHTSQYLCASSDRDGRNQPQHFGDGTRLSIL.

This clone was detected a few times. The chain employs TRBV7-2 and TRBJ2-3; perhaps TRBD2 as D (6 bases). V was clipped by 5 bases and J by 3 bases, with 18 bases between them. This CDR3 has 16 residues. CDR1 is SGHTA and CDR2 is FQGNSA in the germline V gene. This CDR3 reads CASSRRGPGETDTQYF. CDR3 DNA sequence: TGTGCCAGCAGCCGAAGGGGTCCGGGAGAGACAGATACGCAGTATTTT.

This clone has only a few counts. The rearrangement uses TRBV30 and TRBJ2-1; TRBD1 matches at 7 bases. In germline, CDR1 is GTSNPN, CDR2 SVGIG (reference sequence). The ends lost 4 bases at V and 0 bases at J; junction bases unmatched: 3. The CDR3 consists of 14 residues. The CDR3 DNA sequence: TGTGCCTGGAACCGGGACAGCTCCTACAATGAGCAGTTCTTC. Protein: CAWNRDSSYNEQFF.

There are a few counts of this clone. The germline gene is not matched at one end of the junction; a read error may be the cause. The rearrangement links TRBV14 to TRBJ1-1; D is unclear. This CDR3 has 14 amino acids. The germline CDR1 and CDR2 sequences are SGHDN and FVKESK. The CDR3 DNA reads as TGTGCCAGCAGCCAAGAAACCGGGAACTCTGAAGCTTTCTTT. Translating gives CASSQETGNSEAFF.

The gene calls are TRBV30 and TRBJ2-4, with D perhaps TRBD1 or TRBD2 (5 bases each). V dropped 2 bases and J dropped 5 bases, with 13 bases sitting between them. The germline CDR1 and CDR2 sequences are GTSNPN and SVGIG (reference sequence). This CDR3 spans 14 amino acids. The CDR3 loop is CAWSQRGVENIQYF. In nucleotides, the CDR3 is TGTGCCTGGAGTCAGAGGGGCGTTGAAAACATTCAGTACTTC.

The chain combines TRBV29-1 with TRBJ2-5; a possible D gene is TRBD2 (6 bases). Germline V gene lookup returns CDR1 SQVTM and CDR2 ANQGSEA. The CDR3 contains 13 residues. V shed 4 bases and J shed 5 bases, with 14 bases lying between them. The CDR3 nucleotides are TGCAGCGTTGCGGGAGATGCGAGGGAGACCCAGTACTTC. It encodes CSVAGDARETQYF.

The chain combines TRBV5-6 with TRBJ2-1; 9 bases fit TRBD1. The CDR3 consists of 13 residues. CDR1 and CDR2 from the germline V gene are SGHDT and YYEEEE. V gave up 5 bases and J gave up 9 bases; unmatched junction bases: 6. The CDR3 sequence is CASSRDRASEQFF. DNA for the CDR3: TGTGCCAGCAGTAGGGACAGGGCTAGTGAGCAGTTCTTC.

This clone has more than one count but fewer than ten. The chain uses TRBV2 and TRBJ2-3; D gene unclear. Germline values: CDR1 SNHLY, CDR2 FYNNEI. Between the trimmed V and J ends, which lost 0 bases and 7 bases, there was a span of 8 bases. This CDR3 has 13 residues. The CDR3 loop reads CASSEAEGNTQYF. CDR3 sequence (DNA): TGTGCCAGCAGTGAAGCGGAAGGGAATACGCAGTATTTT.

V usage is TRBV28 and J usage is TRBJ2-7; tentative D call: TRBD2 (5 bases). The CDR3 has 14 amino acids. The V gene's germline CDR1 is MDHEN and CDR2 SYDVKM. V lost 1 base, J lost 0 bases, and 7 bases lay in between. The CDR3 DNA is TGTGCCAGCAGTTTATCGGGATACTCCTACGAGCAGTACTTC. This translates into CASSLSGYSYEQYF.

The chain employs TRBV5-5 and TRBJ2-3; D gene uncertain. CDR3 length: 12 amino acids. In germline, CDR1 is SGHKS, CDR2 YYEKEE (reference sequence). The V and J ends lost 4 bases and 9 bases respectively, with 12 bases between them. CDR3 sequence reads: CASSPPALTQYF. CDR3 coding DNA: TGTGCCAGCAGCCCCCCGGCCCTCACGCAGTATTTT.